Sequencing of this T cell receptor beta chain was carried out in a study of T cell responses to AZD1222 COVID-19 vaccine. Study-level findings and limits: The CD4 TCRs associated with vaccination extended across spike and predominated at 160-218 and 743-854. Clonal diversity was possibly underestimated; the donors were predominantly white British and more often female.

The V gene's germline CDR1 is SGHDN and CDR2 FVKESK. The CDR3 totals 16 residues. V lost 0 bases and J 1 base, leaving 11 bases between the germline ends. Profiling relied on immunoSEQ multiplex PCR, and the TCRdb table lists in-frame clones only, not all of them. This table holds around 180,000 clones, 90% found once. Note on this clone: What it recognizes is unknown.

This chain uses TRBV14 with TRBJ2-3, with D tentatively TRBD2 (6 bases). The source is an adult in good health. Sample: peripheral blood, taken on day 0 of AZD1222 vaccination. The CDR3 is CASSQDGGLGTDTQYF. In DNA form, the CDR3 reads TGTGCCAGCAGCCAAGACGGGGGTCTTGGCACAGATACGCAGTATTTT.